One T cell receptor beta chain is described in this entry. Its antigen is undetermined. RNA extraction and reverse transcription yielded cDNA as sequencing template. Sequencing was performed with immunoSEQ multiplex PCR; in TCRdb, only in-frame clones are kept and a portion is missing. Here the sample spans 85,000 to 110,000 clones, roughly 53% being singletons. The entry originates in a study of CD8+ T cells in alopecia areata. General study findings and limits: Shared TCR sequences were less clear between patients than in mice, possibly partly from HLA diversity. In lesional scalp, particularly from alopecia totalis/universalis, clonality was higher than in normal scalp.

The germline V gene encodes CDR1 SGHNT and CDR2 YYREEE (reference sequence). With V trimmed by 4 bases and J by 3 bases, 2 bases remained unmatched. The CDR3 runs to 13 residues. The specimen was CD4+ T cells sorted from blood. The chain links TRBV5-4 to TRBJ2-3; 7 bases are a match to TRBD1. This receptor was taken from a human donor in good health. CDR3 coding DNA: TGTGCCAGCAGCACGACAGGGACAGATACGCAGTATTTT. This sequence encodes CASSTTGTDTQYF. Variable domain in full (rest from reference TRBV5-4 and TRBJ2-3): ETGVTQSPTHLIKTRGQQVTLRCSSQSGHNTVSWYQQALGQGPQFIFQYYREEENGRGNFPPRFSGLQFPNYSSELNVNALELDDSALYLCASSTTGTDTQYFGPGTRLTVL.